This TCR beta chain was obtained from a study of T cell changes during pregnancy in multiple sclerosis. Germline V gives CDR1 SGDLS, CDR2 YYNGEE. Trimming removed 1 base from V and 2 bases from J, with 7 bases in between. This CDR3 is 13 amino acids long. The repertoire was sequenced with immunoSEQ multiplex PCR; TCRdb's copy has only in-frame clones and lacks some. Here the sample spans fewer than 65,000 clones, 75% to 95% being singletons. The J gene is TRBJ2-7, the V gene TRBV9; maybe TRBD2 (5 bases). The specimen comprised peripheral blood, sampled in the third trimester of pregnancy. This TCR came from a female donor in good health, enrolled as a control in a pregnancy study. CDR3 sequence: CASSVSGPYEQYF. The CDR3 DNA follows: TGTGCCAGCAGCGTAAGCGGTCCCTACGAGCAGTACTTC.